These 20 T cell receptor beta chains originate from one sample sequenced in a study of cytomegalovirus exposure and HLA in healthy donors. 13 Jbeta primers and 60 Vbeta primers were used for the PCR. Profiling relied on immunoSEQ multiplex PCR, and the TCRdb table lists in-frame clones only, not all of them. The table shows approximately 190,000 clones, with 75% to 90% occurring only once. Sequencing used PBMCs. The source of these receptors is a man aged 40-50 years in good health and CMV-seropositive.

V usage is TRBV5-6 and J usage is TRBJ2-7; maybe TRBD2 (5 bases). Germline V lookup: CDR1 SGHDT, CDR2 YYEEEE. The CDR3 length is 13 residues. Trimming pared 1 base from V and 0 bases from J, leaving 5 bases between. DNA of the CDR3: TGTGCCAGCAGCTTGCGGGGCTCCTACGAGCAGTACTTC. Encoded protein: CASSLRGSYEQYF.

This chain links TRBV4-3 with TRBJ1-3, with 10 bases identical to TRBD1. This CDR3 spans 15 amino acids. J was trimmed by 3 bases and V by 4 bases; bases with no gene match: 3. The germline gives CDR1 LGHNA, CDR2 YSLEER. The CDR3 spells CASSRGTGVGNTIYF. The CDR3 DNA sequence: TGCGCCAGCAGCCGGGGGACAGGGGTTGGAAACACCATATATTTT.

The chain has TRBV29-1 and TRBJ2-3; 11 nucleotides line up with TRBD1. This CDR3 has 14 amino acids. With V trimmed by 5 bases and J by 4 bases, 5 bases remained unmatched. In germline, CDR1 is SQVTM, CDR2 ANQGSEA. The CDR3 loop is CSVRDRGSADTQYF. The CDR3, as DNA: TGCAGCGTTAGGGACAGGGGGTCCGCAGATACGCAGTATTTT.

This clone has only a few counts. The J gene is TRBJ2-2, the V gene TRBV6-5; no firm D call. The germline CDR1 and CDR2 sequences are MNHEY and SVGAGI. This CDR3 has 14 amino acids. V was pared by 2 bases and J by 1 base, with 5 bases between. The CDR3 coding sequence is TGTGCCAGCAGTTACAGCTGGAACACCGGGGAGCTGTTTTTT. It translates to CASSYSWNTGELFF.

The chain joins TRBV7-8 to TRBJ1-1; 8 bases fit TRBD1. This CDR3 region has 13 residues. The trim removed 6 bases at V and 5 bases at J, leaving 5 bases unmatched. The germline CDR1 and CDR2 sequences are SGHVS and FQNEAQ. CDR3 bases: TGTGCCAGCAGACTACAGGGGGGTACTGAAGCTTTCTTT. Translating gives CASRLQGGTEAFF.

V is TRBV5-4 and J is TRBJ2-1; D ambiguous. Germline loops: CDR1 SGHNT, CDR2 YYREEE (reference sequence). This CDR3 region has 14 residues. The V and J ends lost 0 bases and 5 bases respectively, with 9 bases between them. The DNA of the CDR3 is TGTGCCAGCAGCTTGGAACAGAGAAACAATGAGCAGTTCTTC. Its protein product is CASSLEQRNNEQFF.

The chain recombines TRBV7-9 with TRBJ1-2; 7 bases match TRBD1. Germline CDR1 reads SEHNR; CDR2 reads FQNEAQ (reference sequence). The CDR3 is 16 amino acids. With 6 bases clipped from V and 4 bases from J, the junction kept 14 bases outside the gene matches. In DNA, the CDR3 is TGTGCCAGCAGTCCCCCGGGGGACAGATCTATCTATGGCTACACCTTC. This encodes CASSPPGDRSIYGYTF.

The rearrangement uses TRBV7-8 and TRBJ1-5; 7 bases fit TRBD1. J lost 7 bases, V lost 1 base, and 1 base had no gene match. The germline CDR1 and CDR2 sequences are SGHVS and FQNEAQ. CDR3 length: 13 residues. The CDR3 protein is CASSLEGQQPQHF. In nucleotides, the CDR3 is TGTGCCAGCAGCTTAGAGGGACAGCAGCCCCAGCATTTT. The complete variable domain, with remaining parts taken from reference TRBV7-8 and TRBJ1-5, reads GAGVSQSPRYKVAKRGQDVALRCDPISGHVSLFWYQQALGQGPEFLTYFQNEAQLDKSGLPSDRFFAERPEGSVSTLKIQRTQQEDSAVYLCASSLEGQQPQHFGDGTRLSIL.

The J gene is TRBJ1-2, the V gene TRBV27, with 10 bases lining up with TRBD1. The CDR3 consists of 14 residues. CDR1 and CDR2 from the germline V gene are MNHEY and SMNVEV (reference sequence). The junction had 3 bases not matched to a gene; V was cut back by 6 bases and J by 2 bases. DNA of the CDR3: TGTGCCAGCAGCCGGACAGGGGGGAACTATGGCTACACCTTC. Amino acid sequence: CASSRTGGNYGYTF.

This rearrangement joins TRBV10-2 to TRBJ2-6, with no clear D. The CDR3 has 18 residues. Trimming cost V 2 bases and J 0 bases, with 14 bases left between them. Germline assignment: CDR1 WSHSY and CDR2 SAAADI. CDR3 sequence (DNA): TGCGCCAGCAGTGAGATGAATGGAGCTGGCTCTGGGGCCAACGTCCTGACTTTC. It encodes CASSEMNGAGSGANVLTF.

The V gene is TRBV6-5, the J gene TRBJ2-2, with TRBD2 matching 7 bases. V gave up 7 bases and J gave up 4 bases; unmatched junction bases: 6. Germline V gene data show CDR1 as MNHEY and CDR2 as SVGAGI. The CDR3 consists of 14 residues. CDR3 residues: CASKRGGGTGELFF. DNA of the CDR3: TGTGCCAGCAAAAGGGGCGGGGGCACCGGGGAGCTGTTTTTT.

The chain employs TRBV7-2 and TRBJ1-4; 7 bases are a match to TRBD1. Germline V gene data show CDR1 as SGHTA and CDR2 as FQGNSA. Trimming at V came to 5 bases and at J to 4 bases, leaving 7 bases not matched to a gene. CDR3 length equals 15 residues. The CDR3: CASSVQGVYNEKLFF. The CDR3 coding sequence is TGTGCCAGCAGCGTCCAGGGGGTCTATAATGAAAAACTGTTTTTT.

The rearrangement joins TRBV30 to TRBJ2-2, with 10 nucleotides matching TRBD2. J lost 6 bases, V lost 0 bases, and 4 bases had no gene match. From germline, CDR1 is GTSNPN and CDR2 SVGIG (reference sequence). The CDR3 runs to 15 residues. Written as DNA, the CDR3 is TGTGCCTGGAGTGTACTAGCGGGGTTCGCCGGGGAGCTGTTTTTT. Translation: CAWSVLAGFAGELFF.

This clone was seen a handful of times. This sequence joins TRBV14 and TRBJ1-4, with 7 bases matching TRBD1. The CDR3 length is 15 residues. Germline V lookup: CDR1 SGHDN, CDR2 FVKESK. J was trimmed by 3 bases and V by 5 bases; bases with no gene match: 6. The CDR3 nucleotides are TGTGCCAGCAGCGAACCGGGACAGCCTAATGAAAAACTGTTTTTT. Amino acids: CASSEPGQPNEKLFF.

This chain links TRBV4-3 with TRBJ2-1, with 12 nucleotides matching TRBD2. Germline CDR1 is LGHNA and CDR2 is YSLEER. The CDR3 is made up of 18 amino acids. V gave up 4 bases and J gave up 0 bases; unmatched junction bases: 7. The DNA of the CDR3 is TGCGCCAGCAGCCGCACTAGCGGGGGGCCAAGCTCCTACAATGAGCAGTTCTTC. This sequence encodes CASSRTSGGPSSYNEQFF.

The CDR3 is CASSSLSPWSGYTF. DNA of the CDR3: TGCGCCAGCAGCTCACTATCTCCTTGGAGTGGCTACACCTTC. The rearrangement joins TRBV5-1 to TRBJ1-2; D is undetermined. From germline, CDR1 is SGHRS and CDR2 YFSETQ. The length of the CDR3 is 14 residues. Trimming left V 3 bases short and J 7 bases short, with 16 bases between.

The V and J genes are TRBV7-3 and TRBJ2-5, with D maybe TRBD2 (6 bases). This CDR3 has 15 residues. Germline CDR1 is SGHTA and CDR2 is FQGTGA. V was cut by 5 bases and J by 4 bases, with 17 bases left in between. The CDR3 here is CASSPVEGPPETQYF. The DNA of the CDR3 is TGTGCCAGCAGCCCGGTGGAGGGTCCTCCAGAGACCCAGTACTTC.

CDR3 bases: TGTGCCATCATGTCCCACTTCGGTGAGCAGTACTTC. It is translated as CAIMSHFGEQYF. V is TRBV5-4 and J is TRBJ2-7, with unresolved D. The CDR3 covers 12 residues. Trimming pared 9 bases from V and 7 bases from J, leaving 17 bases between. Germline CDR1 and CDR2: SGHNT and YYREEE (reference sequence).

This chain links TRBV7-3 with TRBJ1-2; 8 nucleotides agree with TRBD1. J lost 1 base, V lost 5 bases, and 3 bases had no gene match. CDR3 length: 14 residues. The germline V gene encodes CDR1 SGHTA and CDR2 FQGTGA. The CDR3 region is CASSLQGGNYGYTF. Written as DNA, the CDR3 is TGTGCCAGCAGCCTACAGGGGGGTAACTATGGCTACACCTTC.

V and J are TRBV19 and TRBJ1-1; unclear D gene. The CDR3 is made up of 14 amino acids. V gave up 5 bases and J gave up 1 base, with 11 bases separating them. Germline-derived CDR1 and CDR2 are LNHDA and SQIVND (reference sequence). The CDR3 region is CASSFPGGNTEAFF. The CDR3 DNA follows: TGTGCCAGTAGTTTCCCGGGAGGGAACACTGAAGCTTTCTTT.